This entry describes one T cell receptor (beta chain). The sample originates from a study of lymphopenia after photon versus proton radiotherapy. The CDR3 contains 15 residues. V was shortened by 4 bases and J by 4 bases, with 16 bases between the two germline ends. Looked up from germline, CDR1 is LGHNA and CDR2 is YSLEER. Profiled with immunoSEQ multiplex PCR; TCRdb holds only in-frame clones, not every one. There are more than 45,000 clones in the sample; around 90% occur only once, and approximately 19% lies in the top ten. The source was peripheral blood, collected from a patient treated with photon-based radiotherapy. This clonotype originated in a woman in her forties with cholangiocarcinoma. J is TRBJ1-2 and V is TRBV4-3; TRBD1 might be the D (5 bases). CDR3 coding DNA: TGCGCCAGCAGCCCGGATAGGGGCTACATCTATGGCTACACCTTC. Protein product: CASSPDRGYIYGYTF.